Listed below are T cell receptor beta chains from one sample, sequenced in a study of T cell repertoires in ileal Crohn's disease. Repertoires were generated with immunoSEQ multiplex PCR, while TCRdb's copy carries only in-frame clones and drops some. In the table there are 4,000 or so clones, roughly 80% of which are singletons. The sample consisted of ileal tissue. The receptors here all came from an adult with Crohn's disease. CDR3s include the opening cysteine and the closing phenylalanine or tryptophan. The D gene is left open where the match is weak. Not every row has a clone size; where given, it reads once, few, many or a size class.

D: TRBD2; J: TRBJ2-1; size: -; V: TRBV6-4; CDR3: CASSELPSGVYNEQFF; DNA: TGTGCCAGCAGTGAACTCCCTAGCGGGGTATACAATGAGCAGTTCTTC
D: -; J: TRBJ2-7; size: -; V: TRBV7-3; CDR3: CASVLAPNSYF; DNA: TGTGCCAGCGTCCTCGCTCCCAACTCGTACTTC
D: -; J: TRBJ1-1; size: -; V: TRBV7-8; CDR3: CASSLMAGGWEAFF; DNA: TGTGCCAGCAGCTTAATGGCCGGGGGTTGGGAAGCTTTCTTT
D: -; J: TRBJ2-7; size: once; V: TRBV7-9; CDR3: CASSSEQEMGYEQYF; DNA: TGTGCCAGCAGCTCGGAACAGGAAATGGGATACGAGCAGTACTTC
D: -; J: TRBJ2-7; size: -; V: TRBV7-2; CDR3: CASSLVRADEQYF; DNA: TGTGCCAGCAGCTTAGTGCGGGCCGACGAGCAGTACTTC
D: -; J: TRBJ2-5; size: -; V: TRBV30; CDR3: CAWNTGFQETQYF; DNA: TGTGCCTGGAATACAGGGTTCCAAGAGACCCAGTACTTC
D: TRBD2; J: TRBJ2-3; size: -; V: TRBV7-4; CDR3: CARRGGARHTQYF; DNA: TGTGCCAGACGCGGGGGGGCCCGTCATACGCAGTATTTT
D: -; J: TRBJ1-1; size: few; V: TRBV6-5; CDR3: CASSYPGREGTEAFF; DNA: TGTGCCAGCAGTTACCCCGGCCGGGAGGGCACTGAAGCTTTCTTT
D: TRBD2; J: TRBJ2-7; size: -; V: TRBV30; CDR3: CAWGGLAGARYF; DNA: TGTGCCTGGGGGGGACTAGCGGGGGCGAGGTACTTC
D: TRBD1; J: TRBJ2-1; size: -; V: TRBV6-1; CDR3: CASTGQGALNEQFF; DNA: TGTGCCAGCACCGGACAGGGGGCATTAAACGAGCAGTTCTTC
D: TRBD1; J: TRBJ2-7; size: -; V: TRBV9; CDR3: CASSVCDWTGAAGQYF; DNA: TGTGCCAGCAGCGTCTGCGACTGGACAGGGGCTGCTGGGCAGTACTTC
D: TRBD2; J: TRBJ2-1; size: -; V: TRBV4-2; CDR3: CASRPSGGRSSYNEQFF; DNA: TGTGCCAGCAGACCTTCGGGGGGTCGCAGCTCCTACAATGAGCAGTTCTTC
D: -; J: TRBJ2-1; size: -; V: TRBV29-1; CDR3: CSVGDSRFNEQFF; DNA: TGCAGCGTTGGGGACTCCCGCTTCAATGAGCAGTTCTTC
D: -; J: TRBJ2-1; size: -; V: TRBV7-7; CDR3: CASSLTGMSNEQFF; DNA: TGTGCCAGCAGCTTAACAGGGATGAGCAATGAGCAGTTCTTC
D: -; J: TRBJ2-3; size: -; V: TRBV18; CDR3: CASSPQDRAQYF; DNA: TGTGCCAGCTCACCACAGGACAGAGCGCAGTATTTT
D: -; J: TRBJ2-3; size: -; V: TRBV9; CDR3: CASSVRAVEGPQYF; DNA: TGTGCCAGCAGCGTACGGGCTGTCGAGGGTCCGCAGTATTTT
D: -; J: TRBJ2-2; size: -; V: TRBV30; CDR3: CAWSATLTGELFF; DNA: TGTGCCTGGAGTGCCACATTGACCGGGGAGCTGTTTTTT
D: -; J: TRBJ2-3; size: -; V: TRBV21-1; CDR3: CASMNQVAFGTDTQYF; DNA: -
D: TRBD1; J: TRBJ1-2; size: -; V: TRBV28; CDR3: CASTLRSAGGPYYGYTF; DNA: TGTGCCAGCACATTGCGATCCGCAGGGGGGCCTTACTATGGCTACACCTTC
D: TRBD1; J: TRBJ1-2; size: few; V: TRBV19; CDR3: CASTPGQGFGGYTF; DNA: TGTGCCAGTACGCCGGGACAGGGATTTGGTGGCTACACCTTC
D: -; J: TRBJ1-6; size: -; V: TRBV2; CDR3: CASKLSYNSPLHF; DNA: TGTGCCAGCAAGCTCTCCTATAATTCACCCCTCCACTTT
D: TRBD1; J: TRBJ1-6; size: -; V: TRBV10-3; CDR3: CAIRETGGTKNSPLHF; DNA: TGTGCCATCAGGGAGACAGGGGGGACGAAGAATTCACCCCTCCACTTT
D: -; J: TRBJ2-7; size: -; V: TRBV6-5; CDR3: CASSYDSSRGKQYF; DNA: TGTGCCAGCAGTTACGACTCGAGCCGTGGCAAGCAGTACTTC
D: -; J: TRBJ1-4; size: -; V: TRBV2; CDR3: CASSEAQIRWANEKLFF; DNA: TGTGCCAGCAGTGAAGCCCAAATCAGGTGGGCTAATGAAAAACTGTTTTTT
D: -; J: TRBJ1-1; size: -; V: TRBV7-9; CDR3: CASSFAGEAFF; DNA: TGTGCCAGCAGCTTCGCGGGGGAAGCTTTCTTT
D: TRBD1; J: TRBJ1-5; size: -; V: TRBV28; CDR3: CASSFRQGNSNQPQHF; DNA: TGTGCCAGCAGTTTCCGACAGGGGAATAGCAATCAGCCCCAGCATTTT
D: TRBD2; J: TRBJ2-1; size: -; V: TRBV2; CDR3: CASRERLAGAKNEQFF; DNA: TGTGCCAGCAGGGAGAGACTAGCGGGGGCCAAAAATGAGCAGTTCTTC
D: TRBD1; J: TRBJ1-1; size: few; V: TRBV30; CDR3: CAWKVQGYTEAFF; DNA: TGTGCCTGGAAAGTACAGGGGTACACTGAAGCTTTCTTT
D: TRBD1; J: TRBJ1-1; size: once; V: TRBV6-6; CDR3: CASQLNRGRGNTEAFF; DNA: TGTGCCAGCCAACTTAACAGGGGGCGAGGGAACACTGAAGCTTTCTTT
D: TRBD1; J: TRBJ1-1; size: -; V: TRBV2; CDR3: CASSRGQGNTEAFF; DNA: TGTGCCAGCAGTCGCGGACAGGGGAACACTGAAGCTTTCTTT
D: -; J: TRBJ2-5; size: once; V: TRBV7-9; CDR3: CASSLAPLRRPETQYF; DNA: TGTGCCAGCAGCTTAGCCCCACTACGGAGGCCGGAGACCCAGTACTTC
D: -; J: TRBJ1-6; size: -; V: TRBV30; CDR3: CAFPPGTSPSPLHF; DNA: TGTGCCTTCCCGCCCGGGACATCGCCTTCACCCCTCCACTTT
D: TRBD1; J: TRBJ1-1; size: -; V: TRBV11-2; CDR3: CASSITGGTNTEAFF; DNA: TGTGCCAGCAGCATAACAGGGGGTACGAACACTGAAGCTTTCTTT
D: -; J: TRBJ1-2; size: -; V: TRBV7-9; CDR3: CASSPTGYGYTF; DNA: TGTGCCAGCAGCCCAACAGGTTATGGCTACACCTTC
D: -; J: TRBJ1-2; size: -; V: TRBV21-1; CDR3: CASSLTGCDYGYTF; DNA: TGTGCCAGCAGCCTCACAGGGTGCGACTATGGCTACACCTTC
D: -; J: TRBJ1-4; size: -; V: TRBV6-1; CDR3: CASSLDRRSNEKLFF; DNA: TGTGCCAGCAGCTTAGACAGGAGGTCGAATGAAAAACTGTTTTTT
D: -; J: TRBJ2-7; size: -; V: TRBV4-3; CDR3: CASSQDWGTGPGGGSYEQYF; DNA: TGCGCCAGCAGCCAAGATTGGGGGACAGGGCCCGGGGGGGGATCCTACGAGCAGTACTTC
D: TRBD1; J: TRBJ1-2; size: -; V: TRBV7-2; CDR3: CASSQTGPYGYTF; DNA: TGTGCCAGCAGCCAGACAGGGCCCTATGGCTACACCTTC
D: TRBD2; J: TRBJ2-1; size: -; V: TRBV7-9; CDR3: CASSLVPREEEFF; DNA: TGTGCCAGCAGCTTAGTTCCGCGGGAGGAGGAGTTCTTC
D: TRBD1; J: TRBJ1-5; size: few; V: TRBV28; CDR3: CASSPGQGNQPQHF; DNA: TGTGCCAGCAGTCCAGGACAGGGTAATCAGCCCCAGCATTTT
D: -; J: TRBJ2-7; size: -; V: TRBV5-1; CDR3: CASRIQAQDEQYF; DNA: TGCGCCAGCAGGATCCAGGCCCAGGACGAGCAGTACTTC
D: -; J: TRBJ1-1; size: -; V: TRBV27; CDR3: CASMSTPWATEAFF; DNA: TGTGCCAGCATGAGCACCCCATGGGCAACTGAAGCTTTCTTT
D: -; J: TRBJ2-7; size: few; V: TRBV18; CDR3: CASSPDSHYEQYF; DNA: TGTGCCAGCTCACCGGACAGCCACTACGAGCAGTACTTC
D: -; J: TRBJ2-1; size: -; V: TRBV7-8; CDR3: CASLGAYNEQFF; DNA: TGTGCCAGCCTCGGTGCTTACAATGAGCAGTTCTTC
D: -; J: TRBJ1-6; size: -; V: TRBV5-5; CDR3: CASSLGQINSPLHF; DNA: TGTGCCAGCAGCTTGGGACAGATTAATTCACCCCTCCACTTT
D: TRBD1; J: TRBJ1-1; size: -; V: TRBV9; CDR3: CASSAGGETEAFF; DNA: TGTGCCAGCAGTGCAGGGGGCGAAACTGAAGCTTTCTTT
D: TRBD2; J: TRBJ2-3; size: -; V: TRBV13; CDR3: CASSTGLAGPAGDTQYF; DNA: TGTGCCAGCAGCACCGGACTAGCGGGACCCGCGGGAGATACGCAGTATTTT
D: -; J: TRBJ2-3; size: -; V: TRBV7-2; CDR3: CASSLGGADTQYF; DNA: TGTGCCAGCAGCTTAGGGGGGGCAGATACGCAGTATTTT
D: -; J: TRBJ1-1; size: -; V: TRBV19; CDR3: CASTRGNTEAFF; DNA: TGTGCCAGTACCAGGGGTAACACTGAAGCTTTCTTT
D: TRBD2; J: TRBJ2-3; size: -; V: TRBV5-1; CDR3: CASSEGLAGSTDTQYF; DNA: TGCGCCAGCAGCGAGGGACTAGCGGGGAGCACAGATACGCAGTATTTT
D: TRBD1; J: TRBJ1-5; size: few; V: TRBV18; CDR3: CASSATGGGQPQHF; DNA: TGTGCCAGCTCAGCAACAGGGGGCGGTCAGCCCCAGCATTTT
D: TRBD2; J: TRBJ2-7; size: once; V: TRBV9; CDR3: CASGPGGLAGDPYEQYF; DNA: TGTGCCAGCGGACCCGGGGGACTAGCGGGGGACCCCTACGAGCAGTACTTC
D: -; J: TRBJ1-1; size: -; V: TRBV29-1; CDR3: CSVARGGVGTEAFF; DNA: TGCAGCGTTGCGAGGGGGGGTGTTGGCACTGAAGCTTTCTTT
D: -; J: TRBJ2-2; size: few; V: TRBV15; CDR3: CATSRDSYTGELFF; DNA: TGTGCCACCAGCAGAGATTCGTACACCGGGGAGCTGTTTTTT
D: TRBD1; J: TRBJ2-7; size: -; V: TRBV7-3; CDR3: CASSFSGTGSEQYF; DNA: TGTGCCAGCAGCTTTTCCGGGACAGGGAGCGAGCAGTACTTC
D: TRBD1; J: TRBJ1-2; size: -; V: TRBV18; CDR3: CASSPPTGPGYGYTF; DNA: TGTGCCAGCTCACCACCGACAGGGCCAGGGTATGGCTACACCTTC
D: TRBD2; J: TRBJ2-7; size: -; V: TRBV6-5; CDR3: CASSSRRRGGPVEQYF; DNA: TGTGCCAGCAGTTCTCGTAGACGGGGGGGTCCGGTCGAGCAGTACTTC
D: -; J: TRBJ1-6; size: medium-sized; V: TRBV30; CDR3: CAWGQSGSPLHF; DNA: TGTGCCTGGGGACAGTCCGGATCACCCCTCCACTTT
D: -; J: TRBJ1-2; size: -; V: TRBV5-5; CDR3: CASSIGWTVGYGYTF; DNA: TGTGCCAGCAGCATTGGGTGGACTGTAGGCTATGGCTACACCTTC
D: -; J: TRBJ1-6; size: -; V: TRBV4-3; CDR3: CASSQSLGQHNSPLHF; DNA: TGCGCCAGCAGCCAATCTCTCGGACAACATAATTCACCCCTCCACTTT